The present TCR beta chain was sequenced within a study of cytomegalovirus exposure and HLA in healthy donors. V lost 1 base to trimming and J lost 4 bases, with 7 bases between them. Germline assignment: CDR1 LNHDA and CDR2 SQIVND (reference sequence). The length of the CDR3 is 14 residues. General study points: Earlier results showed most TCR beta V segments being productive about 90% or about 30% of the time. Immune exposure was documented only through CMV serostatus.

The primer mix had 60 Vbeta and 13 Jbeta primers. This table comes from immunoSEQ multiplex PCR, and its TCRdb copy is limited to in-frame clones, with some not included. The sample records roughly 90,000 clones, about four fifths being singletons. Healthy bone marrow donors formed the donor group. This clone was detected only once. Its antigen remains unidentified. The TCR originated in a man aged 25-45 years in good health and CMV-seronegative. The material sequenced was PBMCs. The V gene is TRBV19, the J gene TRBJ2-2, with D perhaps TRBD2 (5 bases). DNA for the CDR3: TGTGCCAGTAGTATAGTTGGAGGCACCGGGGAGCTGTTTTTT. The encoded protein is CASSIVGGTGELFF.